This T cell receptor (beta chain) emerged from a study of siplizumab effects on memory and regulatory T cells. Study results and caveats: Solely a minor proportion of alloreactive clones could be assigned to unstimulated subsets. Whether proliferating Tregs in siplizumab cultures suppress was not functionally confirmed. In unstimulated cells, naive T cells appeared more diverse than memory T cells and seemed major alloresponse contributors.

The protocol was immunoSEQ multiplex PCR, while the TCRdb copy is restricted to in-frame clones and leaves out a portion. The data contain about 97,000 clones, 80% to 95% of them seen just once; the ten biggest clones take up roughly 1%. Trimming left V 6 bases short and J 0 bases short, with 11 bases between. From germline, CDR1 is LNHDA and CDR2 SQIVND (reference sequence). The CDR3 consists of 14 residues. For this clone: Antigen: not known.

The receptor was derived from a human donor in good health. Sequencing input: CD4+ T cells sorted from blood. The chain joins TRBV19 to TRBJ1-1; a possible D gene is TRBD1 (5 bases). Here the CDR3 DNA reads TGTGCCAGTAGCCTACAGGTGATGAACACTGAAGCTTTCTTT. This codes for CASSLQVMNTEAFF.